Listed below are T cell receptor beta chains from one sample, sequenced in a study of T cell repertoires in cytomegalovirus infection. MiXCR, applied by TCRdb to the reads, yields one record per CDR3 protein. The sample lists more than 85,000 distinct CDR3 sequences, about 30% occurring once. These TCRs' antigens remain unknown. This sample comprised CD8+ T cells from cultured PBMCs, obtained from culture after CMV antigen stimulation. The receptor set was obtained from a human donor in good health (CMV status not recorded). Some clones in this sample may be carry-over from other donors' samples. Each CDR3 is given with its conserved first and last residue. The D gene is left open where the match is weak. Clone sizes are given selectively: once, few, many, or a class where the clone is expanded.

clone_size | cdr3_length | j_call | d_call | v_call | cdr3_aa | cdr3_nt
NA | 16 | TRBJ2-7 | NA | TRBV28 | CASSFLGPRMRDEQYF | TGTGCCAGCAGTTTCTTGGGACCCCGGATGAGGGACGAGCAGTACTTC
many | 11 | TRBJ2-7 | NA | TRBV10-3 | CAISVGDEQYF | TGTGCCATCAGTGTAGGGGACGAGCAGTACTTC
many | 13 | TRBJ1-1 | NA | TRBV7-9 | CASSRSPGGEAFF | TGTGCCAGCAGCCGTAGCCCGGGCGGTGAAGCTTTCTTT
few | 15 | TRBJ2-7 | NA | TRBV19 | CASSYVTDNSYEQYF | TGTGCCAGTAGTTATGTCACGGACAACTCCTACGAGCAGTACTTC
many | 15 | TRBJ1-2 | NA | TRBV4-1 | CASSQDFYGDYGYTF | TGCGCCAGCAGCCAAGATTTTTACGGGGACTATGGCTACACCTTC
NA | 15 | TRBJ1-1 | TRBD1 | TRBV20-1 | CSAKGQGAFSAEAFF | TGCAGTGCCAAGGGACAGGGGGCGTTTAGCGCTGAAGCTTTCTTT
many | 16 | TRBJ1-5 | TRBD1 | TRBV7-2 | CASSSNLDRVREPQHF | TGTGCCAGCAGCTCAAACCTTGACAGGGTTCGAGAGCCCCAGCATTTT
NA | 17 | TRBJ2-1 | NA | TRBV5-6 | CASSLRTQRGIYNEQFF | TGTGCCAGCAGCTTAAGGACACAGCGTGGGATATACAATGAGCAGTTCTTC
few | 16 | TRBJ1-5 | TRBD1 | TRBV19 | CASSIDWGQPNQPQHF | TGTGCCAGTAGTATAGACTGGGGACAGCCCAATCAGCCCCAGCATTTT
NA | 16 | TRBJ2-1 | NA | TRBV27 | CASSLSGFSSYNEQFF | TGTGCCAGCAGTTTATCGGGGTTTAGCTCCTACAATGAGCAGTTCTTC
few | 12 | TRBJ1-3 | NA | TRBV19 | CASTTVGNTIYF | TGTGCCAGTACCACGGTGGGAAACACCATATATTTT
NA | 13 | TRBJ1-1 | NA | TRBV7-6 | CASSADLNTEAFF | TGTGCCAGCAGCGCCGACTTGAACACTGAAGCTTTCTTT
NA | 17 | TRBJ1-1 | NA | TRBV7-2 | CASSPHTYKFLNTEAFF | TGTGCCAGCAGCCCGCATACCTATAAGTTTTTGAACACTGAAGCTTTCTTT
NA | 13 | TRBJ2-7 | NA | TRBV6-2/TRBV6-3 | CASSYVLPYEQYF | TGTGCCAGCAGTTACGTTCTCCCCTACGAGCAGTACTTC
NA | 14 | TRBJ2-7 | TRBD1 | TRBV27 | CASSFGTGVDEQYF | TGTGCCAGCAGTTTCGGGACAGGGGTTGACGAGCAGTACTTC
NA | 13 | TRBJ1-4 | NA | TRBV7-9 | CASSLAELEKLFF | TGTGCCAGCAGCTTGGCTGAATTGGAAAAACTGTTTTTT
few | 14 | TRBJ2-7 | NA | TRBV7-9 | CASSSPGVSYEQYF | TGTGCCAGCAGTTCCCCTGGGGTCTCCTACGAGCAGTACTTC
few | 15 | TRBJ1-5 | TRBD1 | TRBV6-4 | CASSGDRASGQPQHF | TGTGCCAGCAGTGGGGACAGGGCTTCAGGGCAGCCCCAGCATTTT
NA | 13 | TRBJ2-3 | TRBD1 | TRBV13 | CASTDRGTDTQYF | TGTGCCAGCACCGACAGGGGGACAGATACGCAGTATTTT
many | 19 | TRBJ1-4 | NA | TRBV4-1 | CASSQDPGRVGSGLEKLFF | TGCGCCAGCAGCCAAGATCCGGGCAGGGTGGGTTCGGGGCTTGAAAAACTGTTTTTT
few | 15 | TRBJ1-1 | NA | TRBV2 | CASSEIGTLNTEAFF | TGTGCCAGCAGTGAAATAGGGACACTGAACACTGAAGCTTTCTTT
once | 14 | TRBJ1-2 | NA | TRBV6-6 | CASSYSALEHRYTF | TGTGCCAGCAGTTACTCGGCACTGGAACACCGCTACACCTTC
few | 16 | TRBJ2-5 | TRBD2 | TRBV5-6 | CASSSATSGGGETQYF | TGTGCCAGCAGCTCAGCGACTAGCGGGGGAGGAGAGACCCAGTACTTC
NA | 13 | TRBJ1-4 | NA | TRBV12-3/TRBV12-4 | CASRSAVNEKLFF | TGTGCCAGCAGATCGGCCGTTAATGAAAAACTGTTTTTT
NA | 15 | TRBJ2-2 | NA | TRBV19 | CASSMSGANTGELFF | TGTGCCAGTAGTATGTCGGGGGCGAACACCGGGGAGCTGTTTTTT